This T cell receptor beta chain was identified in a study of blood T cell repertoires in COVID-19. Study summary: Donors in the United States, Italy and Spain gave samples during acute or convalescent COVID-19.

V shed 6 bases, J shed 7 bases, and the junction held 9 bases outside the gene matches. Germline CDR1 SNHLY, CDR2 FYNNEI. The CDR3 sequence is 15 residues long. Profiled with immunoSEQ multiplex PCR; TCRdb holds only in-frame clones, not every one. In the table there are roughly 100,000 clones, 60% to 85% of which are singletons. The source material was peripheral blood. The TCR sequence derives from a man aged 70 or older with acute or convalescent COVID-19. This sequence joins TRBV2 and TRBJ2-5; 12 bases are a match to TRBD2. The CDR3 sequence: CASSSTSGGLGTQYF. For the CDR3, the DNA is TGTGCCAGCAGCAGTACTAGCGGGGGGCTGGGGACCCAGTACTTC. Full variable domain (rest looked up from reference TRBV2 and TRBJ2-5): EPEVTQTPSHQVTQMGQEVILRCVPISNHLYFYWYRQILGQKVEFLVSFYNNEISEKSEIFDDQFSVERPDGSNFTLKIRSTKLEDSAMYFCASSSTSGGLGTQYFGPGTRLLVL.